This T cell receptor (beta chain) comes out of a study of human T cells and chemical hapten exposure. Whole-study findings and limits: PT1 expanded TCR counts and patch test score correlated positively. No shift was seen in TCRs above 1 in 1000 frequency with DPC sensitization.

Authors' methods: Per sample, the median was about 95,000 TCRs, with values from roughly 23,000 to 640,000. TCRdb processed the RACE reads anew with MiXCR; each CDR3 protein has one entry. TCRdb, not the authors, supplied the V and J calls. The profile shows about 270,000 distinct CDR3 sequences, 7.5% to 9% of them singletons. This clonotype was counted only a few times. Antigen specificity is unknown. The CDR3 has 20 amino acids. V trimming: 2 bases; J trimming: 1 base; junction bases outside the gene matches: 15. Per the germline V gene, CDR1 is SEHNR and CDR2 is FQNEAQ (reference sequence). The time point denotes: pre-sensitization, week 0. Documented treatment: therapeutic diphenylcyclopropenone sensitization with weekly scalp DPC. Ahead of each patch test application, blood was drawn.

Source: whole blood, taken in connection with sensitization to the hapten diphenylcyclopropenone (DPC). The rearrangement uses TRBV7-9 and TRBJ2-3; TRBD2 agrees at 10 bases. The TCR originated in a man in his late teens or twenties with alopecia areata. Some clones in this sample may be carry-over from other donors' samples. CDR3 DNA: TGTGCCAGCAGCTTATCCCGTGGAAAGCGGGGGGGCCTTCGCACAGATACGCAGTATTTT. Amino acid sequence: CASSLSRGKRGGLRTDTQYF. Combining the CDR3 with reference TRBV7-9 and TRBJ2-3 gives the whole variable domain DTGVSQNPRHKITKRGQNVTFRCDPISEHNRLYWYRQTLGQGPEFLTYFQNEAQLEKSRLLSDRFSAERPKGSFSTLEIQRTEQGDSAMYLCASSLSRGKRGGLRTDTQYFGPGTRLTVL.